This T cell receptor beta chain is from a study of blood T cell repertoires in COVID-19. Study background: PBMCs, B-cell-depleted T cells, or T cells were the source of the cDNA or gDNA that made up the material.

Original methodology: Counts of nucleated cells, estimated from reference gene primer amplification, were obtained. Some clones are missing from TCRdb's copy, which holds only in-frame ones; the method was immunoSEQ multiplex PCR. D and trimming were read from the DNA, whereas the V and J calls and clone size are those reported in that table. This table holds about 170,000 clones, 85% found once. CDR3 length equals 15 residues. V was clipped by 0 bases and J by 7 bases, with 14 bases between them. Germline values: CDR1 SGHRS, CDR2 YFSETQ. The source is a woman of 80 years or more with COVID-19, enrolled during active disease. Sequencing was done on a sample of peripheral blood. V usage is TRBV5-1 and J usage is TRBJ1-5; a weak D match, TRBD1 (5 bases). The DNA of the CDR3 is TGCGCCAGCAGCTTGGCCGTGGGGCCAGGGCAGCCCCAGCATTTT. This gives the protein CASSLAVGPGQPQHF. Using reference TRBV5-1 and TRBJ1-5 for the parts outside the CDR3, the full variable domain is KAGVTQTPRYLIKTRGQQVTLSCSPISGHRSVSWYQQTPGQGLQFLFEYFSETQRNKGNFPGRFSGRQFSNSRSEMNVSTLELGDSALYLCASSLAVGPGQPQHFGDGTRLSIL.